This TCR beta chain comes out of a study of T cells after yellow fever vaccination. This clonotype has only a few counts. The germline V gene encodes CDR1 SGHKS and CDR2 YYEKEE (reference sequence). The CDR3 is 13 amino acids. V was pared by 5 bases and J by 12 bases, with 20 bases between. TCRdb reanalysed the 5' RACE reads using MiXCR and keeps one entry per CDR3 protein. The sample has 280,000 or so distinct CDR3 sequences, around 10% seen once. The receptor was isolated from a man younger than 35 who received the YFV17D yellow fever vaccine. The chain uses TRBV5-5 and TRBJ1-1; D is perhaps TRBD1 (5 bases). The source was CD4+ T cells sorted from PBMCs, collected 5 days after the yellow fever booster vaccination. Here the CDR3 reads CASSSLGDSQPFF. In DNA form, the CDR3 reads TGTGCCAGCAGTAGCCTCGGCGACAGTCAACCTTTCTTT.